These 10 T cell receptor beta chains originate from one sample sequenced in a study of OX40 agonist ivuxolimab in advanced cancers. Measured with immunoSEQ multiplex PCR; TCRdb has only the in-frame clones, and not every one. The data show about 50,000 clones, less than 85% seen once. Specimen: CD4+ or CD8+ T cells sorted from blood, collected in a trial of the OX40 agonist ivuxolimab. The receptors shown here come from an adult with an advanced solid tumor such as melanoma, head and neck, liver or kidney cancer.

This clone is medium-sized. The genes are TRBV7-6 and TRBJ2-1; TRBD1 aligns across 8 bases. V shed 6 bases and J 5 bases; nucleotides not matched to a gene: 9. This CDR3 is 15 amino acids long. The germline CDR1 and CDR2 sequences are SGHVS and FNYEAQ. In DNA, the CDR3 is TGTGCCAGCAGACGACAGGGGCATGACGACAATGAGCAGTTCTTC. Its translation: CASRRQGHDDNEQFF. Drawing the rest from reference TRBV7-6 and TRBJ2-1, the complete variable domain is GAGVSQSPRYKVTKRGQDVALRCDPISGHVSLYWYRQALGQGPEFLTYFNYEAQQDKSGLPNDRFSAERPEGSISTLTIQRTEQRDSAMYRCASRRQGHDDNEQFFGPGTRLTVL.

The chain links TRBV30 to TRBJ2-7; TRBD2 matches 8 bases. This CDR3 is built from 14 residues. Looked up from germline, CDR1 is GTSNPN and CDR2 is SVGIG (reference sequence). The trim removed 4 bases at V and 7 bases at J, leaving 12 bases unmatched. The CDR3 region has the DNA TGTGCCTGGATCGGGACTAGTTACCAAGGGGAGCAGTACTTC. This translates into CAWIGTSYQGEQYF.

The chain carries TRBV7-9 and TRBJ2-1; D is unresolved. V lost 5 bases and J lost 10, with 9 bases in between. The CDR3 contains 11 residues. The germline V gene has CDR1 SEHNR and CDR2 FQNEAQ (reference sequence). The CDR3 loop is CASSPAAEQFF. The CDR3 bases are TGTGCCAGCAGCCCCGCGGCCGAGCAGTTCTTC.

This chain links TRBV6-5 with TRBJ1-2, with unresolved D. V gave up 0 bases and J gave up 0 bases, with 11 bases separating them. CDR3 length: 16 residues. The V gene's germline CDR1 is MNHEY and CDR2 SVGAGI. The CDR3 region has the DNA TGTGCCAGCAGTTACTCGAGTAAGGCAGCTAACTATGGCTACACCTTC. Amino acid sequence: CASSYSSKAANYGYTF.

This rearrangement joins TRBV5-1 to TRBJ1-2, with D unclear. Germline V gene data show CDR1 as SGHRS and CDR2 as YFSETQ. Trimming pared 4 bases from V and 4 bases from J, leaving 20 bases between. The CDR3 covers 16 residues. CDR3 residues: CASSQPERARGYGYTF. Written as DNA, the CDR3 is TGCGCCAGCAGCCAACCGGAGAGGGCCCGGGGCTATGGCTACACCTTC.

The chain is built from TRBV5-4 and TRBJ2-3; 14 bases are shared with TRBD2. The junction had 2 bases not matched to a gene; V was cut back by 4 bases and J by 1 base. There are 16 residues in the CDR3. CDR1 and CDR2 (germline): SGHNT, YYREEE (reference sequence). CDR3 protein: CASSGGLAGGTDTQYF. In DNA, the CDR3 is TGTGCCAGCAGCGGGGGACTAGCGGGGGGCACAGATACGCAGTATTTT.

A single count supports this clone. The chain is built from TRBV11-2 and TRBJ2-7; D gene uncertain. CDR1 is SGHAT, CDR2 FQNNGV, per germline. Between the trimmed V and J ends, which lost 5 bases and 3 bases, there was a span of 8 bases. This CDR3 is 12 amino acids long. The CDR3 spells CASSPGYYEQYF. The CDR3 DNA sequence: TGTGCCAGCAGCCCCGGGTACTACGAGCAGTACTTC.

The V and J genes are TRBV6-1 and TRBJ1-3; D ambiguous. The germline gives CDR1 MNHNS, CDR2 SASEGT. Trimming shortened V by 4 bases and J by 1 base, and 14 bases separated the two germline ends. CDR3 length: 16 amino acids. The CDR3 nucleotides read TGTGCCAGCAGTGGCAAACTAAGCGGTTCTGGAAACACCATATATTTT. As protein: CASSGKLSGSGNTIYF.

This clone was seen only once. The V call is TRBV5-3, the J call TRBJ2-7; tentative D call: TRBD1 (5 bases). TRBV5-3 has ORF status, its function being uncertain. The length of the CDR3 is 15 residues. V dropped 8 bases and J dropped 1 base, with 19 bases sitting between them. The chain's CDR3 is CASSTSTESSYEQYF. The DNA of the CDR3 is TGTGCCAGCTCAACCTCGACAGAATCATCCTACGAGCAGTACTTC.

The chain combines TRBV6-1 with TRBJ1-1, with no clear D. The ends were cut back, 8 bases at V and 1 base at J, with 5 bases in the middle. This CDR3 contains 11 residues. Germline values: CDR1 MNHNS, CDR2 SASEGT. In DNA form, the CDR3 reads TGTGCCAGCGTTGGGAACACTGAAGCTTTCTTT. Its protein product is CASVGNTEAFF.